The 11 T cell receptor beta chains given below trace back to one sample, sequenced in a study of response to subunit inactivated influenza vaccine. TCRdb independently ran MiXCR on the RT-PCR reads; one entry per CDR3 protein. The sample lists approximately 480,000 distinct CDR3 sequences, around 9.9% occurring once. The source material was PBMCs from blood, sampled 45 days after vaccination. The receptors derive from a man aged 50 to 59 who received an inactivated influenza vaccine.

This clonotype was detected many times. CDR3 nucleotide sequence: TGTGCCAGCAGCCGTACCAAAGAGACCCAGTACTTC. As protein: CASSRTKETQYF. The chain recombines TRBV7-9 with TRBJ2-5; D remains ambiguous. The CDR3 consists of 12 residues. V was clipped by 5 bases and J by 3 bases, with 7 bases between them. Germline V CDR1 and CDR2: SEHNR, FQNEAQ (reference sequence).

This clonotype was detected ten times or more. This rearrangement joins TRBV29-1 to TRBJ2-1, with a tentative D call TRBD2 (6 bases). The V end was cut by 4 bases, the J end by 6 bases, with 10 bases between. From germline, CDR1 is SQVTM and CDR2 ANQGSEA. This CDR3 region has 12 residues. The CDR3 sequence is CSVAQTSNEQFF. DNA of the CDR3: TGCAGCGTTGCACAGACTAGCAATGAGCAGTTCTTC.

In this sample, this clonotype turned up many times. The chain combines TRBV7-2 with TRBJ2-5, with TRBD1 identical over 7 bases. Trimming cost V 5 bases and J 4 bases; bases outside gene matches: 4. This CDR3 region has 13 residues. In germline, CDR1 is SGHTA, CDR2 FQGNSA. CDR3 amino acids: CASSLNRGETQYF. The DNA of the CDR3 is TGTGCCAGCAGCCTCAACAGGGGAGAGACCCAGTACTTC.

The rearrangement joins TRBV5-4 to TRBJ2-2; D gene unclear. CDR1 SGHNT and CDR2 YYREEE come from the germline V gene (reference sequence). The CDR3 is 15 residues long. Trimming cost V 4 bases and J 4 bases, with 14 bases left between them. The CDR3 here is CASSPQLGSTGELFF. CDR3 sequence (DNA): TGTGCCAGCAGCCCCCAGTTGGGTTCCACCGGGGAGCTGTTTTTT.

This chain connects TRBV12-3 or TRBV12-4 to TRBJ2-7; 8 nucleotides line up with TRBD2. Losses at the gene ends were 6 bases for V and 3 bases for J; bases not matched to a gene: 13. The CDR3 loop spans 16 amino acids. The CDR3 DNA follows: TGTGCCAGCAGGTACGCCGGGACTAGGGATGTCTACGAGCAGTACTTC. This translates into CASRYAGTRDVYEQYF.

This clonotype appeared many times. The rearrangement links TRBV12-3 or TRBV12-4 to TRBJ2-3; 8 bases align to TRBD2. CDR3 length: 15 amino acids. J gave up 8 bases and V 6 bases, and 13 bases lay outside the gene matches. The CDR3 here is CASRTSTGGGGTQYF. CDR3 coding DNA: TGTGCCAGCAGAACCTCTACGGGGGGGGGCGGTACGCAGTATTTT.

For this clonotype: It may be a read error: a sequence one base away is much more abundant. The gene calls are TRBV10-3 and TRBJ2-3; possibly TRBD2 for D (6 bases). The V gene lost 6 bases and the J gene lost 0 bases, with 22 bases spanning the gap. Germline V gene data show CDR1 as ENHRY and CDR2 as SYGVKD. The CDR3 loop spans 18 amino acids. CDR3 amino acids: CAISAGPTGVLSTDTQYF. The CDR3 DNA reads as TGTGCCATCAGCGCGGGCCCCACGGGGGTGCTGAGCACAGATACGCAGTATTTT.

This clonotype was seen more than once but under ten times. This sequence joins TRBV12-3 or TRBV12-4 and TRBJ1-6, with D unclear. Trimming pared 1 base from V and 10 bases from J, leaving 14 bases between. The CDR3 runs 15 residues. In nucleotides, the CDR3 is TGTGCCAGCAGTTTAGGCGGAGGACTGAGATCACCCCTCCACTTT. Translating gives CASSLGGGLRSPLHF.

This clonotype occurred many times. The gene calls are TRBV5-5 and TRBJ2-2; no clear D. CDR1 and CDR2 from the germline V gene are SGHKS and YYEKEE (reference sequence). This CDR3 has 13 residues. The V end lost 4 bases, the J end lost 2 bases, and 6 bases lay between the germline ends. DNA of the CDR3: TGTGCCAGCAGCCGACATAACACCGGGGAGCTGTTTTTT. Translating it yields CASSRHNTGELFF.

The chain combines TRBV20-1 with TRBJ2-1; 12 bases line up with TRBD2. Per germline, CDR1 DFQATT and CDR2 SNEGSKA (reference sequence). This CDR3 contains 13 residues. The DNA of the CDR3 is TGCAGCGGACTAGCGGGGTGGGACAATGAGCAGTTCTTC. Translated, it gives CSGLAGWDNEQFF.

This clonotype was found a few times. In nucleotides, the CDR3 is TGTGCCAGCAGCTTAGTGGGACTAGCGGGAGGAAACATTCAGTACTTC. It encodes CASSLVGLAGGNIQYF. The chain links TRBV7-2 to TRBJ2-4; 15 bases agree with TRBD2. The CDR3 length is 16 residues. Germline CDR1 SGHTA, CDR2 FQGNSA. Trimming removed 1 base from V and 6 bases from J; junction bases left unmatched: 1.